The present TCR beta chain was sequenced within a study of blood T cells in healthy people across ages. Whole-study findings and limits: As age increased, TCR beta diversity per million T cells fell in a roughly linear fashion.

Together with a sample-barcoded 5' primer, a J-beta primer mix was included in a second PCR lasting roughly 6 to 12 cycles. TCRdb re-called the 5' RACE reads through MiXCR, storing one row per CDR3 protein. The table lists 1,300,000 or so distinct CDR3 sequences, approximately 60% of them singletons, with under 8.5% in the top ten. With respect to this clonotype: Its antigen remains unknown. Its ends do not fully match the called genes, so a read error is possible.

The CDR3 has 14 residues. Germline values: CDR1 DFQATT, CDR2 SNEGSKA (reference sequence). Roughly 9 milliliters of peripheral blood were drawn from each donor. This sequence joins TRBV20-1 and TRBJ2-7; possible D gene TRBD1, 6 bases. The receptor comes from a man between 18 and 35 years old in good health. Sequenced sample: blood. The CDR3: CSARSSRGSSEQYF. CDR3 bases: TGCAGTGCTAGATCGAGTAGGGGGTCCTCCGAGCAGTACTTC.